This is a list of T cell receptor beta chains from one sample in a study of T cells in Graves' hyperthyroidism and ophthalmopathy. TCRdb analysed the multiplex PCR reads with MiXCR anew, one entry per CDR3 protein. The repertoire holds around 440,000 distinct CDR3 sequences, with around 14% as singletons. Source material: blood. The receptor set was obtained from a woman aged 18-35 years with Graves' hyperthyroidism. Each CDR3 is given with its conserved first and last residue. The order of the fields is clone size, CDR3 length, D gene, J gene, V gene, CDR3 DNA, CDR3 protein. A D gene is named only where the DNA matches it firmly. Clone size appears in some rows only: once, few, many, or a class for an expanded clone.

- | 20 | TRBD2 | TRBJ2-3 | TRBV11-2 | TGTGCCAGCAGCCAAGTAAATAGCGGGGGGGCTGCCCACAAGCGGGATACGCAGTATTTT | CASSQVNSGGAAHKRDTQYF
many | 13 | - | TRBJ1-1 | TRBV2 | TGTGCCAGCAGGCGGGACTCCAACACTGAAGCTTTCTTT | CASRRDSNTEAFF
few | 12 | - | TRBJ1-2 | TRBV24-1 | TGTGCCACCTGGCGTGGGGGCTATGGCTACACCTTC | CATWRGGYGYTF
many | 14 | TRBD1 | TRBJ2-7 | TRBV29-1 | TGCAGCGTAGCCCCAGGGGGTACCCCCTACGAGCAGTACTTC | CSVAPGGTPYEQYF
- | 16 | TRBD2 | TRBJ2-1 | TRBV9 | TGTGCCAGCAGCGTAGGGACTAGCGGGATCTTCAATGAGCAGTTCTTC | CASSVGTSGIFNEQFF
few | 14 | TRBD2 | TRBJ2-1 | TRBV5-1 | TGCGCCAGCAGCTTGGGGGAGGGAGGAAGTGAGCAGTTCTTC | CASSLGEGGSEQFF
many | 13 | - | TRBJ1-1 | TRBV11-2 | TGTGCCAGCAGCTTGGGTGCGGCAGCAGAAGCTTTCTTT | CASSLGAAAEAFF
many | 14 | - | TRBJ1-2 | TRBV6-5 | TGTGCCAGCAGTTATCGTAGGGGACTCTATGGCTACACCTTC | CASSYRRGLYGYTF
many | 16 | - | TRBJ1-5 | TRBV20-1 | TGCAGTGCTAGAGATCTCCCAGGTACGAACAATCAGCCCCAGCATTTT | CSARDLPGTNNQPQHF
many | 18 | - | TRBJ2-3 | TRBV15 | TGTGCCACCAGCAGAGTCCCCCCAATAGCGGAAGACACAGATACGCAGTATTTT | CATSRVPPIAEDTDTQYF
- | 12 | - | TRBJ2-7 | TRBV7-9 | TGTGCCGTGGTCAGGGCCTGGGACGAGCAGTACTTC | CAVVRAWDEQYF
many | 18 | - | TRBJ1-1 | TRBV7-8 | TGTGCCAGCAGCTCCGTACGCTTGCTAGGGGCCGAAGGCACTGAAGCTTTCTTT | CASSSVRLLGAEGTEAFF
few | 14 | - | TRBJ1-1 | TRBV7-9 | TGTGCCAGCAGCCACGACAGGCTGAACACTGAAGCTTTCTTT | CASSHDRLNTEAFF
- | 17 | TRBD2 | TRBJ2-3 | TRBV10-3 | TGTGCCATCAGGACTAGCGGGAGGGCTTTAAGCACAGATACGCAGTATTTT | CAIRTSGRALSTDTQYF
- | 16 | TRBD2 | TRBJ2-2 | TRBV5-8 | TGTGCCAGCAGGAGCGGGGTCCTCTCGAACACCGGGGAGCTGTTTTTT | CASRSGVLSNTGELFF
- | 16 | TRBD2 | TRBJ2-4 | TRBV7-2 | TGTGCCAGCAGCTTGGGACTAAATTCAGCCAAAAACATTCAGTACTTC | CASSLGLNSAKNIQYF
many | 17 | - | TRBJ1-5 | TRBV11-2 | TGTGCCAGCAGCTTTCTGGGGGGCCCCACCCGAAATCAGCCCCAGCATTTT | CASSFLGGPTRNQPQHF
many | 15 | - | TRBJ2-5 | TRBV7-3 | TGTGCCAGCAGCTTGTTCACGGGACGTGGAGAGACCCAGTACTTC | CASSLFTGRGETQYF
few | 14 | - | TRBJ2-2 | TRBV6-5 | TGTGCCAGCAGTTACCTAAAAGTCCCCGGGGAGCTGTTTTTT | CASSYLKVPGELFF
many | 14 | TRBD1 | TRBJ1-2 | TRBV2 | TGTGCCAGCTTTTTGGGGACAGGGTTCTATGGCTACACCTTC | CASFLGTGFYGYTF
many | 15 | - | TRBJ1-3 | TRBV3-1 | TGTGCCAGCAGCCAGTACAGTAACCCTGGAAACACCATATATTTT | CASSQYSNPGNTIYF
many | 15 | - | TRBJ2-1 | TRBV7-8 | TGTGCCAGCAGCACGAGCTTTGGGTCTCTTTATGAGCAGTTCTTC | CASSTSFGSLYEQFF
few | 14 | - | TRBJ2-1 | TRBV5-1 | TGCGCCAGCAGCTTGGCTAGGTCCCCGAATGAGCAGTTCTTC | CASSLARSPNEQFF
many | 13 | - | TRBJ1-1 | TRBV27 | TGTGCCAGCAGTTTATATCTCAAGACTGAAGCTTTCTTT | CASSLYLKTEAFF
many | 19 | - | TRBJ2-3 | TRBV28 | TGTGCCAGCAACCCAATACGTAGAGTCCCCTTTGATAGCACAGATACGCAGTATTTT | CASNPIRRVPFDSTDTQYF
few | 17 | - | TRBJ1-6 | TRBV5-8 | TGTGCCAGCAGCTTGGGACAGGCCCTCTCCTATAATTCACCCCTCCACTTT | CASSLGQALSYNSPLHF
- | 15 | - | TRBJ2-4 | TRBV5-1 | TGCGCCAGCAGCTTGGAAGGAGGGGTTGGGAACATTCAGTACTTC | CASSLEGGVGNIQYF
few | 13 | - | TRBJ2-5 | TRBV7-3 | TGTGCCAGCAGCGTTGGGACGCAAGAGACCCAGTACTTC | CASSVGTQETQYF
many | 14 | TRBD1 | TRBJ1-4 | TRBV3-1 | TGTGCCAGCAGCTCCGGACAGGGAAGGGAAAAACTGTTTTTT | CASSSGQGREKLFF
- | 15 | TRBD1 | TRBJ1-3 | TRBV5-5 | TGTGCCAGCAGCTTCCAACAGGGGACTGGAAACACCATATATTTT | CASSFQQGTGNTIYF
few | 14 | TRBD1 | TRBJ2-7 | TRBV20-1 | TGCAGTGCTAGAGCAGGGGGCTACTCCTACGAGCAGTACTTC | CSARAGGYSYEQYF
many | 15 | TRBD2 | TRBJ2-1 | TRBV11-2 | TGTGCCAGCAGCTTTGGGACTAGCGGGGCCGTCCTTAGGTTCTTC | CASSFGTSGAVLRFF
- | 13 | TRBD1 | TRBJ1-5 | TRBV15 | TGTGCCACGATGGCAGGGGGAGGGCAGCCCCAGCATTTT | CATMAGGGQPQHF
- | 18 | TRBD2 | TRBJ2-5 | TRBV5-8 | TGTGCCAGCAGCACCGGGACTAGCGGGGGGAAGGTAGGAGAGACCCAGTACTTC | CASSTGTSGGKVGETQYF
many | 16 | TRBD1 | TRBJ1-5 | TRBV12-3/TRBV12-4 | TGTGCCAGCAGTTTACAGGGGCAGGGGGGCAATCAGCCCCAGCATTTT | CASSLQGQGGNQPQHF
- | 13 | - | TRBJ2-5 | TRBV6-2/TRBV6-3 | TGTGCCAGCAACGGACACCTACGATGGCTCGAGTACTTC | CASNGHLRWLEYF
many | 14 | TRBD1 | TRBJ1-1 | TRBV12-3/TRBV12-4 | TGTGCCAGCAGTTTAATACAGGGGGAAACTGGAGCTTTCTTT | CASSLIQGETGAFF
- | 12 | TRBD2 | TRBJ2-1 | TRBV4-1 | TGCGCCAGCAGCACTCAGCGGGACCGGCAGTTCTTC | CASSTQRDRQFF
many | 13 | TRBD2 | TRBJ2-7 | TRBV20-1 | TGCAGTGCTAGGGCCCTAGCGGGAGACGAGCAGTACTTC | CSARALAGDEQYF
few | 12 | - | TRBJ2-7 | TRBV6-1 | TGTGCCAGTAACACGCGGAGCTACGAGCAGTACTTC | CASNTRSYEQYF
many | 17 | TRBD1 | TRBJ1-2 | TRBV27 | TGTGCCAGCAGAACGGGGACAGGGGAGATGAACGTTGGTGGCTACACCTTC | CASRTGTGEMNVGGYTF
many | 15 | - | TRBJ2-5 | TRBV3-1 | TGTGCCAGCAGCCAATACGGGGGGCTCCAAGAGACCCAGTACTTC | CASSQYGGLQETQYF
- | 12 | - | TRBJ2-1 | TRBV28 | TGTGTCAGCAGGGGGGGGGGCTATGAGCAGTTCTTC | CVSRGGGYEQFF
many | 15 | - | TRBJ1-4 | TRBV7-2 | TGTGCCAGCAGCCAAGGAGGATATAAGAATGAAAAACTGTTTTTT | CASSQGGYKNEKLFF
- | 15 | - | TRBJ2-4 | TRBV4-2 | TGTGCCAGCAGCCAAGATGGGGTGAACAAAAACATTCAGTACTTC | CASSQDGVNKNIQYF
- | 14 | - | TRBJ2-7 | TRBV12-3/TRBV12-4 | TGTGCCAGCAGTCCCCGTTCCCTTCGGGGTGAGCAGTACTTC | CASSPRSLRGEQYF
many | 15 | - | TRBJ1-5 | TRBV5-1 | TGCGCCAGCAGCTTGAGGCCAGATAGCAATCAGCCCCAGCATTTT | CASSLRPDSNQPQHF
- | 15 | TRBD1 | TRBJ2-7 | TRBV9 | TGTGCCAGCAGCGTAGATTGGACAGGAATCCACGAGCAGTACTTC | CASSVDWTGIHEQYF
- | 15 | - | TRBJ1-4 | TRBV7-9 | TGTGCCAGCAGCTTATATCGTAGGGGTAATGAAAAACTGTTTTTT | CASSLYRRGNEKLFF
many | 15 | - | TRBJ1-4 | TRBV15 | TGTGCCACCAGCAGAGTCGCGGACAGTTGGGAAAAACTGTTTTTT | CATSRVADSWEKLFF
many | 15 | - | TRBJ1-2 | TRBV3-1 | TGTGCCAGCAGCCAAGGCATGGGTGGCAACTATGGCTACACCTTC | CASSQGMGGNYGYTF